The 3 T cell receptor beta chains below come from one sample, sequenced in a study of PD-L1 blockade in urothelial cancer. Time point noted: pretreatment peripheral blood. Sequencing used immunoSEQ multiplex PCR; TCRdb keeps in-frame clones, though not all of them. The data show more than 90,000 clones, more than 75% seen once. The source was PBMCs, collected around atezolizumab (anti-PD-L1) treatment. These receptors came from a man aged 55 to 70 with urothelial cancer.

This sequence joins TRBV19 and TRBJ2-7; the match to TRBD1 covers 9 bases. The J segment lost 4 bases and the V segment lost 5 bases, leaving 9 bases of the junction unmatched. The CDR3 is 15 amino acids. The V gene's germline CDR1 is LNHDA and CDR2 SQIVND (reference sequence). The CDR3 spells CASSVTGTGLYEQYF. CDR3 DNA: TGTGCCAGTAGTGTCACCGGGACAGGGTTGTACGAGCAGTACTTC.

This chain links TRBV7-9 with TRBJ1-1, with D unresolved. Germline V gives CDR1 SEHNR, CDR2 FQNEAQ (reference sequence). CDR3 length: 12 amino acids. Trimming left V 5 bases short and J 3 bases short, with 7 bases between. The CDR3 bases are TGTGCCAGCAGCGCGAGGGACACTGAAGCTTTCTTT. It translates to CASSARDTEAFF.

V gene TRBV28 combines with J gene TRBJ1-2, with a weak D call TRBD1 (6 bases). CDR3 length equals 15 residues. The V and J ends lost 5 bases and 0 bases respectively, with 13 bases between them. Germline assignment: CDR1 MDHEN and CDR2 SYDVKM. CDR3 amino acids: CASSAWGGPNYGYTF. In nucleotides, the CDR3 is TGTGCCAGCAGTGCTTGGGGGGGCCCTAACTATGGCTACACCTTC.